This note documents a single TCR beta chain sequence. The antigen remains unidentified. This sample is drawn from a study of T cell responses to AZD1222 COVID-19 vaccine. Generated by immunoSEQ multiplex PCR, the TCRdb table keeps only in-frame clones and is missing some. The table has around 150,000 clones, around 92% seen once. Study results and caveats: A mostly white British donor set with more females was recruited, and clonal diversity was possibly underestimated. At study baseline, merely more than 5 AZD1222 recipients were seropositive. There were repertoire samples only from the period after the peak T cell response.

Per germline, CDR1 MNHEY and CDR2 SVGAGI. The CDR3 consists of 16 residues. Trimming shortened V by 0 bases and J by 1 base, and 11 bases separated the two germline ends. The source material was peripheral blood, sampled 28 days after the second AZD1222 dose. The receptor comes from an adult who received the AZD1222 COVID-19 vaccine. The J gene is TRBJ2-3, the V gene TRBV6-5; tentative D call: TRBD1 (5 bases). Here the CDR3 reads CASSYSGGARTDTQYF. The CDR3 nucleotides are TGTGCCAGCAGTTACTCTGGTGGGGCTCGCACAGATACGCAGTATTTT.